The 20 T cell receptor beta chains in this list originate from one sample, sequenced in a study of blood T cell repertoires in COVID-19. Sequencing used immunoSEQ multiplex PCR; TCRdb keeps in-frame clones, though not all of them. The top ten clones hold 0.85% to 1.3% of a sample with around 340,000 clones, about 90% of them seen once. Sequencing was carried out using PBMCs or T cells enriched from blood (not recorded which). Receptors originate from a woman aged 30 to 39 who had been exposed to COVID-19.

V is TRBV10-3 and J is TRBJ2-1; D is ambiguous. The CDR3 runs 13 residues. V shed 7 bases and J shed 0 bases, with 7 bases lying between them. Germline V gene sequence: CDR1 ENHRY, CDR2 SYGVKD. The CDR3, as DNA: TGTGCCATCACTCCGAGCTCCTACAATGAGCAGTTCTTC. This translates into CAITPSSYNEQFF.

The V call is TRBV14, the J call TRBJ2-3, with 7 bases matching TRBD2. The CDR3 spans 18 residues. Per the germline V gene, CDR1 is SGHDN and CDR2 is FVKESK. J was trimmed by 5 bases and V by 3 bases; bases with no gene match: 17. CDR3 sequence reads: CASSHDIGRATGGDTQYF. The CDR3 nucleotides read TGTGCCAGCAGCCACGACATTGGGAGGGCCACGGGTGGAGATACGCAGTATTTT. The full variable domain, rest sourced from reference TRBV14 and TRBJ2-3, is EAGVTQFPSHSVIEKGQTVTLRCDPISGHDNLYWYRRVMGKEIKFLLHFVKESKQDESGMPNNRFLAERTGGTYSTLKVQPAELEDSGVYFCASSHDIGRATGGDTQYFGPGTRLTVL.

To note about this clone: Mismatch with germline at one junction end may stem from a read error. This chain connects TRBV28 to TRBJ1-2, with unresolved D. The CDR3 consists of 14 residues. In germline, CDR1 is MDHEN, CDR2 SYDVKM. In nucleotides, the CDR3 is TGTGCCAGCAGTTTATACAGAAGGGAGGACTGGGTAGCCTTC. Residues: CASSLYRREDWVAF.

This clone has a single count. The chain couples TRBV28 to TRBJ2-7, with D possibly matching TRBD2 (6 bases). The CDR3 is 17 residues long. V lost 3 bases and J 3 bases, leaving 21 bases between the germline ends. The germline V gene encodes CDR1 MDHEN and CDR2 SYDVKM. The CDR3 sequence is CASSFRTGTRKFYEQYF. For the CDR3, the DNA is TGTGCCAGCAGTTTCCGAACCGGGACTCGGAAATTCTACGAGCAGTACTTC. Complete variable domain (other parts from reference TRBV28 and TRBJ2-7): DVKVTQSSRYLVKRTGEKVFLECVQDMDHENMFWYRQDPGLGLRLIYFSYDVKMKEKGDIPEGYSVSREKKERFSLILESASTNQTSMYLCASSFRTGTRKFYEQYFGPGTRLTVT.

The J gene is TRBJ2-5, the V gene TRBV6-6; 12 bases are shared with TRBD2. Germline V gene lookup returns CDR1 MNHNY and CDR2 SVGAGI (reference sequence). There are 20 residues in the CDR3. With V trimmed by 6 bases and J by 3 bases, 20 bases remained unmatched. DNA for the CDR3: TGTGCCAGCAGCTATAACGGGCTTCGGACTAGCGGGAATCGGGAAGAGACCCAGTACTTC. This encodes CASSYNGLRTSGNREETQYF.

This chain links TRBV5-1 with TRBJ2-3; TRBD2 matches 9 bases. Germline CDR1 is SGHRS and CDR2 is YFSETQ. This CDR3 spans 19 amino acids. With 1 base clipped from V and 0 bases from J, the junction kept 12 bases outside the gene matches. CDR3 in DNA: TGCGCCAGCAGCTTGTCTAGCGGGACGTCTGCGGTTAGCACAGATACGCAGTATTTT. Translating gives CASSLSSGTSAVSTDTQYF.

V is TRBV3-1 (or the pseudogene TRBV3-2) and J is TRBJ2-3; TRBD2 might be the D (6 bases). V was cut by 1 base and J by 0 bases, with 11 bases left in between. This CDR3 spans 16 amino acids. Germline CDR1 LGHDT, CDR2 YNNKEL (reference sequence). The CDR3 reads CASSQVGGDSTDTQYF. Written as DNA, the CDR3 is TGTGCCAGCAGCCAAGTAGGCGGGGATAGCACAGATACGCAGTATTTT.

The chain uses TRBV28 and TRBJ1-2, with D perhaps matching TRBD1 (6 bases). The CDR3 totals 16 residues. Germline CDR1 reads MDHEN; CDR2 reads SYDVKM. V was shortened by 6 bases and J by 2 bases, with 19 bases between the two germline ends. Here the CDR3 reads CASSITLGQGNYGYTF. CDR3 DNA sequence: TGTGCCAGCAGCATTACCCTTGGGCAGGGGAACTATGGCTACACCTTC.

V and J are TRBV24-1 and TRBJ1-2; D is unclear. CDR1 KGHDR and CDR2 SFDVKD come from the germline V gene. V gave up 10 bases and J gave up 4 bases, with 15 bases separating them. This CDR3 has 13 residues. CDR3 bases: TGTGCCACGGCCTCGGGGTTCGGCTATGGCTACACCTTC. It yields the protein CATASGFGYGYTF.

The chain is built from TRBV4-1 and TRBJ2-7; TRBD1 aligns across 9 bases. In germline, CDR1 is MGHRA, CDR2 YSYEKL. V lost 1 base, J lost 2 bases, and 6 bases stayed unmatched. The length of the CDR3 is 16 residues. The CDR3 here is CASSQGGDRATYEQYF. CDR3 DNA: TGCGCCAGCAGCCAAGGGGGGGACAGGGCGACCTACGAGCAGTACTTC.

In its sample, this clone was seen a few times. This chain uses TRBV27 with TRBJ2-4, with 12 bases lining up with TRBD1. The V segment lost 2 bases and the J segment 2 bases; nucleotides outside the gene matches: 1. Germline V gene data show CDR1 as MNHEY and CDR2 as SMNVEV (reference sequence). This CDR3 comprises 16 residues. The CDR3 sequence: CASSLGTGGTKNIQYF. The CDR3 DNA reads TGTGCCAGCAGTTTAGGGACAGGGGGCACCAAAAACATTCAGTACTTC.

The J gene is TRBJ1-1, the V gene TRBV7-9; D call uncertain. Germline CDR1 is SEHNR and CDR2 is FQNEAQ (reference sequence). V gave up 3 bases and J gave up 4 bases, with 9 bases separating them. The CDR3 covers 13 residues. CDR3 sequence: CASSFGVITEAFF. DNA of the CDR3: TGTGCCAGCAGCTTTGGAGTGATCACTGAAGCTTTCTTT.

V and J are TRBV11-2 and TRBJ2-7, with D hard to call. Trimming pared 3 bases from V and 4 bases from J, leaving 13 bases between. The germline V gene has CDR1 SGHAT and CDR2 FQNNGV. The CDR3 length is 14 residues. The CDR3 bases are TGTGCCAGCAGCTTCCCGACAAAAACATACGAGCAGTACTTC. Protein sequence: CASSFPTKTYEQYF.

The chain combines TRBV28 with TRBJ2-6; D remains unclear. CDR3 size: 14 residues. The germline V and J ends were trimmed by 3 bases and 0 bases, with 3 bases remaining between them. CDR1 and CDR2 from the germline V gene are MDHEN and SYDVKM. The CDR3 bases are TGTGCCAGCAGTTTCTCCTCTGGGGCCAACGTCCTGACTTTC. It is translated as CASSFSSGANVLTF.

The chain recombines TRBV3-1 (or the pseudogene TRBV3-2) with TRBJ2-5; no definite D call. Germline values: CDR1 LGHDT, CDR2 YNNKEL (reference sequence). The CDR3 has 14 amino acids. Trimming cost V 0 bases and J 2 bases, with 7 bases left between them. CDR3 DNA sequence: TGTGCCAGCAGCCAAGATACACAGCAAGAGACCCAGTACTTC. Translation gives CASSQDTQQETQYF.

This chain links TRBV7-6 with TRBJ2-7; 10 bases line up with TRBD2. There are 14 residues in the CDR3. V gave up 3 bases and J gave up 4 bases; unmatched junction bases: 3. The V gene's germline CDR1 is SGHVS and CDR2 FNYEAQ. The CDR3 loop is CASSLRLAGYEQYF. Here the CDR3 DNA reads TGTGCCAGCAGCTTGAGACTAGCGGGTTACGAGCAGTACTTC.

The chain combines TRBV12-5 with TRBJ2-1, with TRBD2 identical over 7 bases. Germline CDR1 and CDR2: LGHNT and FRNRAP. Trimming cost V 0 bases and J 7 bases; bases outside gene matches: 9. The CDR3 runs 16 residues. The CDR3 nucleotides read TGTGCTAGTGGTTTGGTAGGGAGGGAGAGTATGAATGAGCAGTTCTTC. Protein sequence: CASGLVGRESMNEQFF.

Only a few counts were recorded for this clone. The rearrangement joins TRBV7-9 to TRBJ2-3, with 10 bases matching TRBD2. Germline-derived CDR1 and CDR2 are SEHNR and FQNEAQ (reference sequence). The CDR3 has 17 amino acids. V lost 4 bases and J lost 3; bases outside the gene matches: 10. DNA for the CDR3: TGTGCCAGCAGCTCGAGGGTGTCGACTAGCGGGACAGATACGCAGTATTTT. Protein sequence: CASSSRVSTSGTDTQYF.

The genes are TRBV28 and TRBJ2-7; TRBD2 agrees at 8 bases. Germline values: CDR1 MDHEN, CDR2 SYDVKM. This CDR3 comprises 13 residues. J gave up 0 bases and V 11 bases, and 6 bases lay outside the gene matches. The CDR3 loop is CALSGGSSYEQYF. DNA for the CDR3: TGTGCCCTCTCGGGGGGGAGCTCCTACGAGCAGTACTTC.

This clone was picked up a small number of times. The chain is built from TRBV12-5 and TRBJ2-1; D is possibly TRBD2 (5 bases). The CDR3 consists of 16 residues. Trimming took off 6 bases at V and 0 bases at J, with 15 bases between the two ends. Germline lookup yields CDR1 LGHNT and CDR2 FRNRAP. CDR3 DNA: TGTGCTAGTGGATCAACTGCGGGCAGCTCCTACAATGAGCAGTTCTTC. It translates to CASGSTAGSSYNEQFF.